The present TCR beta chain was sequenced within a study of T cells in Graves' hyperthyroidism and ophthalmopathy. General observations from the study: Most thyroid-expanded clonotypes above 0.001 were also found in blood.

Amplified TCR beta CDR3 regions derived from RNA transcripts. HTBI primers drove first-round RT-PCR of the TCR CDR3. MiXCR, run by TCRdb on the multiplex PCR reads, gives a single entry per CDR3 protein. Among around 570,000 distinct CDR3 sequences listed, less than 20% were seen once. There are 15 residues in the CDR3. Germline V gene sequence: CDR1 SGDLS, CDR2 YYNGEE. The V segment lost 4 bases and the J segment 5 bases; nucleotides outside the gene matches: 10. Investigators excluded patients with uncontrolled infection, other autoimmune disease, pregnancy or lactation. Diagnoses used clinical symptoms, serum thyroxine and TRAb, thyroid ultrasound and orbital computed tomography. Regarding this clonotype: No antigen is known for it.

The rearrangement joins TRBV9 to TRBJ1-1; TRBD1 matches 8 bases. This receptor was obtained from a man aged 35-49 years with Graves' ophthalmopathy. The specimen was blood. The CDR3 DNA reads TGTGCCAGCAGCCTTTTTGGGACAGGTATTACTGAAGCTTTCTTT. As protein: CASSLFGTGITEAFF.